This TCR beta chain was sequenced for a study of human T cells and chemical hapten exposure. Study as a whole: TCR yields per sample varied, mainly owing to small pooled library volume differences.

About this clonotype: Its antigen is still unknown.

V was cut by 8 bases and J by 1 base, with 17 bases left in between. Germline lookup yields CDR1 MNHNY and CDR2 SVGAGI (reference sequence). The CDR3 runs to 16 residues. Within the library, unique molecular identifiers were attached to each individual cDNA molecule. TCRdb passed the 5' RACE reads through MiXCR, listing each CDR3 protein once. The sample yields under 100,000 distinct CDR3 sequences, about 15% seen once. Study outcomes and limitations: The number of TCRs over 1 in 1000 frequency stayed unchanged after DPC.

Total RNA came from unfractionated whole blood. The chain links TRBV6-6 to TRBJ2-2, with D possibly being TRBD2 (6 bases). This sequence originates from a female donor in good health. The chain's CDR3 is CASRGGPDVNTGELFF. CDR3 sequence (DNA): TGTGCCAGCCGTGGAGGGCCGGATGTGAACACCGGGGAGCTGTTTTTT.